This TCR beta chain stems from a study of long-term antiretroviral therapy in people with HIV. Overall study findings and caveats: Pre-ART-expanded clones dominated the repertoire at all time points. After ART, diversity increased yet remained lower than transplant donor controls.

For this clone: The target antigen is unknown.

Running of the v3.0 immunoSEQ assay took place at survey level. TCRdb's copy holds only in-frame clones and misses some; the assay was immunoSEQ multiplex PCR. Of tens of thousands of clones listed, around 87% are singletons. V lost 5 bases, J lost 0 bases, and 5 bases lay in between. From germline, CDR1 is MNHEY and CDR2 SMNVEV (reference sequence). The CDR3 totals 13 residues. This TCR derives from a man aged 40-50 years with HIV. The source material was unsorted PBMCs, sampled roughly 2.7 years after starting antiretroviral therapy. The V call is TRBV27, the J call TRBJ2-1; D ambiguous. CDR3 amino acids: CASSASSYNEQFF. The CDR3 nucleotides are TGTGCCAGCAGTGCGAGCTCCTACAATGAGCAGTTCTTC.